These 32 T cell receptor beta chains share one sample of origin, sequenced in a study of CD4+ T cells in melanoma. Only in-frame clones appear in the TCRdb table, and some are missing; sequencing was by immunoSEQ multiplex PCR. The top ten clones hold 1.5% to 1.9% of a sample with about 140,000 clones, about 90% of them seen once. All receptors come from a human donor with melanoma.

The CDR3: CASSRGTGGLLNTEAFF. The CDR3 DNA reads TGTGCCAGCAGCCGAGGGACAGGGGGACTATTGAACACTGAAGCTTTCTTT. J is TRBJ1-1 and V is TRBV14; 11 nucleotides match TRBD1. The CDR3 runs to 17 residues. Germline CDR1 and CDR2: SGHDN and FVKESK. Unmatched junction bases numbered 7, after V lost 4 bases and J lost 0 bases.

This clone showed up just once. The chain links TRBV5-1 to TRBJ1-6; D is uncertain. V was clipped by 0 bases and J by 7 bases, with 5 bases between them. The CDR3 has 13 amino acids. Germline V gives CDR1 SGHRS, CDR2 YFSETQ. CDR3: CASSLDGNSPLHF. The CDR3 DNA reads TGCGCCAGCAGCTTGGATGGGAATTCACCCCTCCACTTT.

This chain uses TRBV2 with TRBJ2-7; 8 bases align to TRBD1. J was trimmed by 0 bases and V by 6 bases; bases with no gene match: 7. The CDR3 is made up of 15 amino acids. CDR1 is SNHLY and CDR2 is FYNNEI in the germline V gene. The CDR3 is CASRASGTGSYEQYF. The CDR3 DNA sequence: TGTGCCAGCAGGGCCTCCGGGACAGGCTCCTACGAGCAGTACTTC.

This chain links TRBV6-4 with TRBJ2-2; the match to TRBD1 covers 7 bases. CDR3 length: 14 residues. The V and J ends lost 6 bases and 6 bases, in that order; junction bases with no gene match: 7. Germline CDR1 is MRHNA and CDR2 is SNTAGT. CDR3 residues: CASRADRFAGELFF. Here the CDR3 DNA reads TGTGCCAGCAGAGCGGACAGGTTCGCCGGGGAGCTGTTTTTT.

The rearrangement links TRBV29-1 to TRBJ1-1, with D hard to call. CDR3 length: 13 residues. In germline, CDR1 is SQVTM, CDR2 ANQGSEA. The V end lost 7 bases, the J end lost 8 bases, and 20 bases lay between the germline ends. The CDR3 nucleotides are TGCAGCGCCCGATGGGCAACGAGTACCGAAGCTTTCTTT. It yields the protein CSARWATSTEAFF.

This chain connects TRBV29-1 to TRBJ2-7; 8 nucleotides line up with TRBD1. The V gene's germline CDR1 is SQVTM and CDR2 ANQGSEA. The trim removed 5 bases at V and 4 bases at J, leaving 10 bases unmatched. The CDR3 has 14 amino acids. DNA for the CDR3: TGCAGCGTTTCATCCGGACAGGGTAATTACGAGCAGTACTTC. Translating it yields CSVSSGQGNYEQYF.

CDR3 sequence (DNA): TGTGCCAGCTCAGTACTAAGACTCACAGGTTCAACTAATGAAAAACTGTTTTTT. Translated: CASSVLRLTGSTNEKLFF. The chain recombines TRBV18 with TRBJ1-4; possibly TRBD1 for D (5 bases). The CDR3 spans 18 residues. The V and J ends lost 5 bases and 0 bases respectively, with 19 bases between them. The germline V gene has CDR1 KGHSH and CDR2 LQKENI.

The chain is built from TRBV7-9 and TRBJ1-3, with TRBD1 as a possible D gene (5 bases). Looked up from germline, CDR1 is SEHNR and CDR2 is FQNEAQ (reference sequence). CDR3 size: 14 residues. The germline V and J ends were trimmed by 2 bases and 4 bases, with 9 bases remaining between them. As DNA, the CDR3 is TGTGCCAGCAGCTTACGGAGGGACGGAAACACCATATATTTT. This codes for CASSLRRDGNTIYF.

The CDR3 here is CAFTLTSSTGELFF. The CDR3 region has the DNA TGTGCCTTTACCCTCACAAGTAGCACCGGGGAGCTGTTTTTT. The rearrangement joins TRBV30 to TRBJ2-2; D gene unclear. This CDR3 is 14 amino acids long. Trimming removed 7 bases at V and 4 bases at J, with 16 bases between. The V gene's germline CDR1 is GTSNPN and CDR2 SVGIG (reference sequence).

The chain joins TRBV7-2 to TRBJ1-2; no firm D call. The CDR3 is made up of 13 amino acids. Trimming stripped 1 base from V and 7 bases from J, with 10 bases between. CDR1 and CDR2 (germline): SGHTA, FQGNSA. CDR3 bases: TGTGCCAGCAGCTTAGGAATTTACTCTGGCTACACCTTC. Translation gives CASSLGIYSGYTF. Complete variable domain (other parts from reference TRBV7-2 and TRBJ1-2): GAGVSQSPSNKVTEKGKDVELRCDPISGHTALYWYRQSLGQGLEFLIYFQGNSAPDKSGLPSDRFSAERTGGSVSTLTIQRTQQEDSAVYLCASSLGIYSGYTFGSGTRLTVV.

V usage is TRBV29-1 and J usage is TRBJ1-4; 9 nucleotides match TRBD1. Trimming cost V 6 bases and J 7 bases; bases outside gene matches: 3. The CDR3 is made up of 12 amino acids. Germline CDR1 reads SQVTM; CDR2 reads ANQGSEA. The CDR3 reads CSVSTGGEKLFF. The CDR3 DNA follows: TGCAGCGTGTCGACAGGGGGTGAAAAACTGTTTTTT.

The rearrangement links TRBV25-1 to TRBJ1-2, with D maybe TRBD1 (5 bases). The germline V gene has CDR1 MGHDK and CDR2 SYGVNS. The CDR3 is 14 residues long. V was shortened by 1 base and J by 2 bases, with 8 bases between the two germline ends. CDR3 sequence reads: CASSESGGNYGYTF. CDR3 DNA sequence: TGTGCCAGCAGTGAATCTGGGGGGAACTATGGCTACACCTTC.

The gene calls are TRBV9 and TRBJ1-5; no clear D gene. The V end was cut by 0 bases, the J end by 2 bases, with 9 bases between. The germline gives CDR1 SGDLS, CDR2 YYNGEE. There are 15 residues in the CDR3. The CDR3 DNA is TGTGCCAGCAGCGTAGACGGGCTGGGCAATCAGCCCCAGCATTTT. Amino acids: CASSVDGLGNQPQHF.

This clone has only one observation. V usage is TRBV13 and J usage is TRBJ2-2; 8 bases are a match to TRBD2. The CDR3 runs 20 residues. Losses at the gene ends were 3 bases for V and 1 base for J; bases not matched to a gene: 16. CDR1 and CDR2 from the germline V gene are PRHDT and FYEKMQ (reference sequence). The CDR3 nucleotides are TGTGCCAGCAGCTTTTCACGGGGGGTGCGGGGGGAGCGGAACACCGGGGAGCTGTTTTTT. Encoded protein: CASSFSRGVRGERNTGELFF.

The rearrangement links TRBV18 to TRBJ1-4; D perhaps matches TRBD1 (5 bases). Germline V CDR1 and CDR2: KGHSH, LQKENI. With 3 bases removed from V and 11 bases from J, the gap between germline ends came to 19 bases. This CDR3 spans 15 amino acids. The CDR3 here is CASSPYDTRGEKLFF. The CDR3 nucleotides read TGTGCCAGCTCACCCTATGATACTAGAGGGGAGAAACTGTTTTTT.

The chain couples TRBV19 to TRBJ1-2; TRBD1 matches at 8 bases. The germline V gene has CDR1 LNHDA and CDR2 SQIVND (reference sequence). After removal of 5 bases from V and 6 bases from J, the junction contained 8 bases not matched to a gene. The length of the CDR3 is 14 residues. Here the CDR3 DNA reads TGTGCCAGTAGTCCTCAGGGGGCATTCCATGGCTACACCTTC. Its protein is CASSPQGAFHGYTF.

There are a few counts of this clone. The V call is TRBV7-2, the J call TRBJ1-2; D is unresolved. The CDR3 is 12 residues long. Germline CDR1 is SGHTA and CDR2 is FQGNSA. V was clipped by 1 base and J by 5 bases, with 5 bases between them. The DNA of the CDR3 is TGTGCCAGCAGCTTAGAAGGGTATGGCTACACCTTC. This gives the protein CASSLEGYGYTF.

This chain joins TRBV11-2 and TRBJ2-1; unclear D gene. V lost 3 bases and J 7 bases, leaving 13 bases between the germline ends. In germline, CDR1 is SGHAT, CDR2 FQNNGV. This CDR3 has 14 residues. CDR3 in DNA: TGTGCCAGCAGCTTGGCTGGAAGTGTGAATGAGCAGTTCTTC. This translates into CASSLAGSVNEQFF.

A single count supports this clone. The V gene is TRBV9, the J gene TRBJ2-2, with 9 bases identical to TRBD2. CDR3 length equals 17 residues. The germline V gene encodes CDR1 SGDLS and CDR2 YYNGEE. Trimming at V came to 4 bases and at J to 3 bases, leaving 10 bases not matched to a gene. The CDR3 loop reads CASSTHSGGFDTGELFF. The CDR3, as DNA: TGTGCCAGCAGCACTCATAGCGGGGGCTTCGACACCGGGGAGCTGTTTTTT.

V and J are TRBV5-1 and TRBJ2-5; D is uncertain. V was pared by 0 bases and J by 1 base, with 7 bases between. The CDR3 loop spans 14 amino acids. Germline V lookup: CDR1 SGHRS, CDR2 YFSETQ. The DNA of the CDR3 is TGCGCCAGCAGCTTGGTTCAGAGCCAAGAGACCCAGTACTTC. Amino acids: CASSLVQSQETQYF.

The J gene is TRBJ1-2, the V gene TRBV4-1; D gene ambiguous. CDR1 and CDR2 (germline): MGHRA, YSYEKL. The CDR3 contains 15 residues. The V end was cut by 6 bases, the J end by 8 bases, with 22 bases between. In nucleotides, the CDR3 is TGCGCCAGCAGGAAGATGCCCGCGGGTGACTCGGGCTACACCTTC. Translating it yields CASRKMPAGDSGYTF.

The chain joins TRBV30 to TRBJ1-5; D not resolved. The CDR3 contains 13 residues. V was pared by 0 bases and J by 3 bases, with 6 bases between. Germline V gives CDR1 GTSNPN, CDR2 SVGIG (reference sequence). The CDR3 DNA sequence: TGTGCCTGGAGTGTATACCCCAATCAGCCCCAGCATTTT. Its translation is CAWSVYPNQPQHF.

This clone was counted between two and nine times. This sequence joins TRBV9 and TRBJ1-5; D is perhaps TRBD1 (5 bases). Trimming took 3 bases from V and 5 from J, leaving 12 bases between them. The V gene's germline CDR1 is SGDLS and CDR2 YYNGEE. This CDR3 is built from 14 residues. CDR3 loop: CASSGGGKDQPQHF. CDR3 sequence (DNA): TGTGCCAGCAGCGGGGGGGGGAAGGATCAGCCCCAGCATTTT. Looking up the rest from reference TRBV9 and TRBJ1-5 gives the full variable domain: DSGVTQTPKHLITATGQRVTLRCSPRSGDLSVYWYQQSLDQGLQFLIQYYNGEERAKGNILERFSAQQFPDLHSELNLSSLELGDSALYFCASSGGGKDQPQHFGDGTRLSIL.

The sample holds a few counts of this clone. V gene TRBV10-1 combines with J gene TRBJ2-5; 7 bases map to TRBD2. This CDR3 contains 14 residues. With V trimmed by 2 bases and J by 3 bases, 3 bases remained unmatched. The germline V gene encodes CDR1 WNHNN and CDR2 SYGVQD (reference sequence). CDR3 protein: CASSEAGREETQYF. CDR3 DNA: TGCGCCAGCAGTGAGGCAGGGAGGGAAGAGACCCAGTACTTC.

The chain employs TRBV29-1 and TRBJ2-2, with 7 bases lining up with TRBD2. The germline V gene has CDR1 SQVTM and CDR2 ANQGSEA. The CDR3 consists of 15 residues. With 4 bases clipped from V and 2 bases from J, the junction kept 7 bases outside the gene matches. CDR3 nucleotides: TGCAGCGTTGGGGGACTATCGACAAACACCGGGGAGCTGTTTTTT. Translated, it gives CSVGGLSTNTGELFF.

The rearrangement uses TRBV15 and TRBJ1-2; the match to TRBD1 covers 7 bases. CDR3 length: 15 residues. Germline lookup yields CDR1 LNHNV and CDR2 YYDKDF (reference sequence). Trimming took 0 bases from V and 4 from J; bases not matched to a gene: 5. The CDR3 loop is CATSRERGLGYGYTF. The CDR3 nucleotides read TGTGCCACCAGCAGAGAGAGGGGGCTTGGCTATGGCTACACCTTC.

The rearrangement joins TRBV7-9 to TRBJ1-6; D gene uncertain. Germline V gives CDR1 SEHNR, CDR2 FQNEAQ (reference sequence). The CDR3 is made up of 17 amino acids. Trimming shortened V by 5 bases and J by 0 bases, and 14 bases separated the two germline ends. CDR3 in DNA: TGTGCCAGCAGCCCTCGGTTGGGCAGCTCCTATAATTCACCCCTCCACTTT. Translating it yields CASSPRLGSSYNSPLHF.

The CDR3 region is CSVGGGSSREQYF. The CDR3 nucleotides read TGCAGCGTTGGGGGGGGGAGCTCTAGGGAGCAGTACTTC. The gene calls are TRBV29-1 and TRBJ2-7, with 7 positions matching TRBD2. CDR1 and CDR2 from the germline V gene are SQVTM and ANQGSEA. With V trimmed by 4 bases and J by 7 bases, 10 bases remained unmatched. There are 13 residues in the CDR3.

This chain connects TRBV5-5 to TRBJ2-4, with D tentatively TRBD1 (6 bases). CDR1 is SGHKS and CDR2 is YYEKEE in the germline V gene (reference sequence). The V and J ends lost 2 bases and 5 bases respectively, with 8 bases between them. This CDR3 contains 13 residues. This CDR3 is CASSFRTENIQYF. In DNA form, the CDR3 reads TGTGCCAGCAGCTTTCGGACAGAAAACATTCAGTACTTC.

The rearrangement uses TRBV6-5 and TRBJ1-4, with D uncertain. V lost 2 bases and J lost 4, with 11 bases in between. From germline, CDR1 is MNHEY and CDR2 SVGAGI. The CDR3 is 15 amino acids. CDR3 sequence reads: CASSYSVGDNEKLFF. The CDR3 nucleotides read TGTGCCAGCAGTTACAGTGTAGGCGATAATGAAAAACTGTTTTTT.

As concerns this clone: Other DNA sequences in this specimen translate into the identical CDR3. The chain combines TRBV27 with TRBJ1-4; D not certain. Germline loops: CDR1 MNHEY, CDR2 SMNVEV (reference sequence). CDR3 length: 13 residues. Trimming left V 0 bases short and J 1 base short, with 0 bases between. Written as DNA, the CDR3 is TGTGCCAGCAGTTTATCAACTAATGAAAAACTGTTTTTT. This gives the protein CASSLSTNEKLFF.

The V call is TRBV29-1, the J call TRBJ2-2, with D possibly TRBD1 on 6 matching bases. The CDR3 runs to 15 residues. V lost 2 bases, J lost 8 bases, and 18 bases lay in between. CDR1 and CDR2 from the germline V gene are SQVTM and ANQGSEA. The DNA for the CDR3 is TGCAGCGTTGAAACAGGCACAGGGAAATTGGGGGAGCTGTTTTTT. This sequence encodes CSVETGTGKLGELFF.